The next 6 T cell receptor beta chains were all read from a single sample in a study of cytomegalovirus exposure and HLA in healthy donors. PCR amplification relied on 60 Vbeta primers (plus 13 Jbeta primers). TCRdb keeps only in-frame clones here, not all; method: immunoSEQ multiplex PCR. The table shows roughly 150,000 clones, with 82% occurring only once. The sample was PBMCs. The receptors were gathered from a girl aged 2 to 9 in good health and CMV-seropositive.

Regarding this clone: This sample includes further DNA sequences coding for the same CDR3. The gene calls are TRBV13 and TRBJ1-1; D not resolved. The CDR3 extends over 11 amino acids. Deletions cut 1 base from V and 10 bases from J, with 7 bases between. Per the germline V gene, CDR1 is PRHDT and CDR2 is FYEKMQ (reference sequence). CDR3 in amino acids: CASSLERGAFF. The DNA of the CDR3 is TGTGCCAGCAGCTTAGAGCGAGGAGCTTTCTTT.

This sequence joins TRBV5-1 and TRBJ2-5; 8 bases map to TRBD2. Germline CDR1 is SGHRS and CDR2 is YFSETQ. The CDR3 has 17 amino acids. Unmatched junction bases numbered 14, after V lost 2 bases and J lost 5 bases. DNA for the CDR3: TGCGCCAGCAGCTTTGGGACTAGACGGGAGAGGAGGGAGACCCAGTACTTC. As protein: CASSFGTRRERRETQYF. The variable domain in full, completed from reference TRBV5-1 and TRBJ2-5, reads KAGVTQTPRYLIKTRGQQVTLSCSPISGHRSVSWYQQTPGQGLQFLFEYFSETQRNKGNFPGRFSGRQFSNSRSEMNVSTLELGDSALYLCASSFGTRRERRETQYFGPGTRLLVL.

The genes are TRBV30 and TRBJ1-6; D gene ambiguous. The CDR3 has 14 residues. Between the trimmed V and J ends, which lost 0 bases and 4 bases, there was a span of 7 bases. Looked up from germline, CDR1 is GTSNPN and CDR2 is SVGIG (reference sequence). The CDR3 region is CAWSVAGYNSPLHF. The CDR3 DNA is TGTGCCTGGAGTGTAGCAGGTTATAATTCACCCCTCCACTTT.

This chain joins TRBV6-6 and TRBJ2-7; D gene unclear. This CDR3 is 11 amino acids long. Trimming shortened V by 6 bases and J by 3 bases, and 6 bases separated the two germline ends. Germline V gene sequence: CDR1 MNHNY, CDR2 SVGAGI (reference sequence). In nucleotides, the CDR3 is TGTGCCAGCAGCCCACTCTACGAGCAGTACTTC. Translation: CASSPLYEQYF.

The chain has TRBV28 and TRBJ2-3, with 11 bases that match TRBD1. This CDR3 is built from 16 residues. CDR1 MDHEN and CDR2 SYDVKM come from the germline V gene. J gave up 4 bases and V 3 bases, and 6 bases lay outside the gene matches. CDR3 protein: CASSFLGQGASDTQYF. DNA of the CDR3: TGTGCCAGCAGTTTCCTAGGACAGGGGGCTTCAGATACGCAGTATTTT.

This clone has only a few counts. The gene calls are TRBV4-1 and TRBJ1-1; D may be TRBD1 (5 bases). Germline V gene data show CDR1 as MGHRA and CDR2 as YSYEKL. The CDR3 runs 15 residues. Trimming shortened V by 2 bases and J by 6 bases, and 16 bases separated the two germline ends. As DNA, the CDR3 is TGCGCCAGCAGCCAAAGGCAGGGCTCGGGCTCTGAAGCTTTCTTT. It yields the protein CASSQRQGSGSEAFF.